The rows below give T cell receptor beta chains drawn from one sample of a study of T cell responses to AZD1222 COVID-19 vaccine. Profiled with immunoSEQ multiplex PCR; TCRdb holds only in-frame clones, not every one. The sample contains about 96,000 clones, about 88% of which appear only once. Sequenced material: peripheral blood, taken on day 0 of AZD1222 vaccination. These receptors were obtained from an adult in good health. Each CDR3 is given with its conserved first and last residue. The order of the fields is clone size, D gene, J gene, V gene, CDR3 protein, CDR3 DNA. A D gene is named only where the DNA matches it firmly. A clone size is listed for some rows: how often the clone was seen (once, few, many), or a class if it is expanded.

NA	NA	TRBJ2-6	TRBV5-4	CASSLWRGASGANVLTF	TGTGCCAGCAGCTTGTGGAGGGGGGCTTCTGGGGCCAACGTCCTGACTTTC
NA	NA	TRBJ1-2	TRBV29-1	CSALGEGYGYTF	TGCAGCGCCCTCGGCGAGGGGTATGGCTACACCTTC
NA	NA	TRBJ2-1	TRBV7-6	CASSPGLLSYNEQFF	TGTGCCAGCAGCCCTGGACTCCTCTCCTACAATGAGCAGTTCTTC
NA	TRBD1	TRBJ1-2	TRBV6-5	CASRPGQGNRGYTF	TGTGCCAGCAGACCGGGACAGGGGAATCGTGGCTACACCTTC
NA	NA	TRBJ1-2	TRBV7-9	CASSFHSRIGYTF	TGTGCCAGCAGCTTCCACTCCCGGATCGGCTACACCTTC
NA	TRBD1	TRBJ1-4	TRBV5-4	CASSLRTGANEKLFF	TGTGCCAGCAGCCTGCGCACAGGGGCAAATGAAAAACTGTTTTTT
NA	NA	TRBJ2-1	TRBV20-1	CSASEGSSYNEQFF	TGCAGTGCTAGTGAGGGTAGCTCCTACAATGAGCAGTTCTTC
NA	NA	TRBJ1-3	TRBV6-5	CASRQGSGNTIYF	TGTGCCAGCAGGCAGGGTTCTGGAAACACCATATATTTT
few	NA	TRBJ2-7	TRBV4-1	CASSQDGFVTPVF	TGCGCCAGCAGCCAAGACGGATTCGTAACGCCAGTATTC
once	NA	TRBJ1-2	TRBV7-2	CASSLEGINGYTF	TGTGCCAGCAGCTTAGAGGGGATAAATGGCTACACCTTC
NA	TRBD2	TRBJ2-7	TRBV28	CASSYGGVIYEQYF	TGTGCCAGCAGTTATGGGGGGGTAATCTACGAGCAGTACTTC
NA	TRBD2	TRBJ2-5	TRBV6-6	CASSYAGGILQETQYF	TGTGCCAGCAGTTACGCGGGGGGGATACTCCAAGAGACCCAGTACTTC
NA	NA	TRBJ2-1	TRBV2	CASSDAADEQFF	TGTGCCAGCAGTGATGCGGCCGATGAGCAGTTCTTC
NA	TRBD1	TRBJ2-3	TRBV5-1	CASSAGTGSTDTQYF	TGCGCCAGCAGCGCCGGGACAGGGTCTACAGATACGCAGTATTTT
once	NA	TRBJ2-7	TRBV9	CASSVGVTKTYEQYF	TGTGCCAGCAGCGTGGGGGTCACCAAGACCTACGAGCAGTACTTC
NA	NA	TRBJ1-1	TRBV9	CASSPSPKLMNTEAFF	TGTGCCAGCAGCCCCAGTCCGAAATTAATGAACACTGAAGCTTTCTTT
NA	NA	TRBJ2-1	TRBV5-6	CASSLADYRNEQFF	TGTGCCAGCAGCTTGGCGGACTATCGTAATGAGCAGTTCTTC
NA	NA	TRBJ1-5	TRBV27	CASSLASQVNQPQHF	TGTGCCAGCAGTTTAGCCTCCCAGGTTAATCAGCCCCAGCATTTT
NA	NA	TRBJ1-4	TRBV9	CASSVRSQGAEKLFF	TGTGCCAGCAGCGTACGATCTCAGGGCGCCGAAAAACTGTTTTTT
NA	TRBD2	TRBJ2-1	TRBV6-2/TRBV6-3	CASSYPKLAGDEQFF	TGTGCCAGCAGTTACCCGAAACTAGCGGGGGATGAGCAGTTCTTC
NA	NA	TRBJ2-1	TRBV7-9	CASSLRPMTDNEQFF	TGTGCCAGCAGCTTAAGACCGATGACGGATAATGAGCAGTTCTTC
NA	NA	TRBJ1-1	TRBV9	CASSPHGGGTEAFF	TGTGCCAGCAGCCCCCATGGGGGAGGCACTGAAGCTTTCTTT
NA	TRBD2	TRBJ2-5	TRBV7-2	CASKNPTSGGRETQYF	TGTGCCAGCAAAAACCCGACTAGCGGGGGGAGGGAGACCCAGTACTTC
NA	TRBD1	TRBJ1-1	TRBV20-1	CSASAGGGNTEAFF	TGCAGTGCTAGTGCAGGGGGCGGAAACACTGAAGCTTTCTTT
NA	NA	TRBJ1-1	TRBV6-2/TRBV6-3	CASSYQTGDTEAFF	TGTGCCAGCAGTTACCAAACGGGGGACACTGAAGCTTTCTTT
NA	TRBD1	TRBJ1-4	TRBV28	CASSKPGTGIEKLFF	TGTGCCAGCAGTAAACCCGGGACAGGGATTGAAAAACTGTTTTTT
NA	NA	TRBJ1-1	TRBV29-1	CSGVVTEAFF	TGCAGCGGTGTGGTGACTGAAGCTTTCTTT
NA	TRBD1	TRBJ1-5	TRBV2	CASTRDRRHDQPQHF	TGTGCCAGCACTAGGGACAGGCGTCACGATCAGCCCCAGCATTTT
NA	NA	TRBJ2-7	TRBV18	CASSNTVYEQYF	TGTGCCAGCTCAAATACAGTTTACGAGCAGTACTTC
NA	NA	TRBJ1-2	TRBV4-1	CASSQDAAGYGYTF	TGCGCCAGCAGCCAAGACGCAGCGGGGTATGGCTACACCTTC
once	TRBD1	TRBJ1-4	TRBV3-1/TRBV3-2	CASSLTGAGEKLFF	TGTGCCAGCAGCCTCACAGGGGCGGGCGAAAAACTGTTTTTT
NA	NA	TRBJ1-1	TRBV15	CATSRDLGHQNTEAFF	TGTGCCACCAGCAGAGATCTTGGGCACCAGAACACTGAAGCTTTCTTT
NA	NA	TRBJ1-6	TRBV7-3	CASSRFIDSPLHF	TGTGCCAGCAGCCGGTTCATCGATTCACCCCTCCACTTT
NA	TRBD1	TRBJ2-1	TRBV6-5	CASKGQPYNEQFF	TGTGCCAGTAAGGGACAGCCCTACAATGAGCAGTTCTTC
once	TRBD1	TRBJ1-2	TRBV7-9	CASSPDRKSGYTF	TGTGCCAGCAGCCCGGACAGGAAGTCTGGCTACACCTTC
NA	NA	TRBJ1-2	TRBV3-1/TRBV3-2	CASSQDGVRGYTF	TGTGCCAGCAGCCAAGATGGAGTGAGGGGCTACACCTTC
NA	NA	TRBJ2-5	TRBV21-1	CASSKALPPSARETQYF	TGTGCCAGCAGCAAAGCCCTTCCTCCTAGCGCAAGGGAGACCCAGTACTTC
NA	TRBD1	TRBJ2-2	TRBV10-3	CAISRQGITGELFF	TGTGCCATCAGCCGACAGGGTATTACCGGGGAGCTGTTTTTT
NA	TRBD1	TRBJ2-7	TRBV7-3	CASSPRDRGPPYEQYF	TGTGCCAGCAGCCCCCGGGACAGGGGACCGCCCTACGAGCAGTACTTC
NA	TRBD1	TRBJ1-1	TRBV19	CASSPYSGGTTEAFF	TGTGCCAGTAGTCCTTACTCAGGGGGGACGACTGAAGCTTTCTTT
NA	NA	TRBJ1-4	TRBV5-1	CASSLGTAEKLFF	TGCGCCAGCAGCTTGGGGACAGCCGAAAAACTGTTTTTT
NA	NA	TRBJ1-6	TRBV12-3/TRBV12-4	CASTLGWNSPLHF	TGTGCCAGCACTTTGGGGTGGAACTCACCCCTCCACTTT
NA	NA	TRBJ2-7	TRBV10-3	CAISEGTLSSYEQYF	TGTGCCATCAGTGAAGGTACTCTAAGCTCCTACGAGCAGTACTTC
NA	NA	TRBJ1-4	TRBV25-1	CASIGRVATNEKLFF	TGTGCCAGCATCGGGCGGGTTGCAACTAATGAAAAACTGTTTTTT
NA	TRBD2	TRBJ2-1	TRBV10-3	CAISESQASGDYNEQFF	TGTGCCATCAGTGAGTCCCAGGCTAGCGGGGATTACAATGAGCAGTTCTTC
NA	TRBD1	TRBJ1-2	TRBV3-1/TRBV3-2	CASSYRDRRYGYTF	TGTGCCAGCAGCTACCGGGACAGGCGATATGGCTACACCTTC
NA	TRBD2	TRBJ2-3	TRBV11-3	CASSLGSSGGPSTDTQYF	TGTGCCAGCAGCTTAGGGTCCAGCGGGGGGCCTTCCACAGATACGCAGTATTTT
few	NA	TRBJ2-2	TRBV4-3	CASSQEQGRGTGELFF	TGCGCCAGCAGCCAAGAACAAGGAAGGGGCACCGGGGAGCTGTTTTTT
NA	NA	TRBJ1-2	TRBV5-4	CASSDGGGGSVRGYTF	TGTGCCAGCAGCGACGGGGGAGGGGGATCAGTCCGAGGCTACACCTTC
NA	TRBD1	TRBJ2-1	TRBV11-2	CASSSFAGTGGGSISEQFF	TGTGCCAGCAGCTCCTTCGCCGGGACAGGGGGCGGATCTATTAGTGAGCAGTTCTTC
few	NA	TRBJ2-3	TRBV19	CASSIGRTTDTQYF	TGTGCCAGTAGTATCGGCAGGACCACAGATACGCAGTATTTT